Detailed here is one T cell receptor (beta chain). This clone was seen more than once but under ten times. Which antigen it targets is not known. Within one base of it there is no much larger clone, and no base qualities were kept. Cut back by 5 bases and 7 bases, the V and J ends lie 14 bases apart. Via the germline V gene, CDR1 is SGHVS and CDR2 FQNEAQ. From its cysteine to its phenylalanine, the CDR3 spans 13 amino acids. CDR3 DNA only is kept here, 39 bases in frame from base 1. Library preparation was by the immunoSEQ multiplex PCR assay. RNA was extracted from all samples and reverse transcribed into cDNA, which served as template for TCR sequencing. SuperScript III was used to make first-strand cDNA, primed with a 2:1 mix of oligo-dT and random hexamers. A synthetic immune receptor repertoire was used to assess amplification bias, and residual bias was removed computationally. Under the source paper's analysis protocol: Raw reads were preprocessed for error removal, and CDR3 was defined according to IMGT conventions as running from the conserved cysteine to phenylalanine. Clonality was computed as 1 minus the Shannon entropy, with the entropy normalized by log2 of the number of productive unique TCRs. Scalp TCRbeta sequences were cross-referenced with sorted blood CD4 and CD8 repertoires so that the CD4 or CD8 identity of scalp clones could be inferred. This is the immuneACCESS table as TCRdb keeps it, with only in-frame sequences that have V and J called. A part of the clones is gone; compared with another copy, unresolved V genes explain less than half, and the rest is unexplained. Clonal size and the V and J genes are those of that table, whereas D and trimming came from the DNA. The sample includes about 91,000 clones, with roughly 42% observed a single time. Together, the top ten hold around 0.8% of the sample.

Lesional scalp punch biopsies and peripheral blood were obtained from alopecia areata patients. PBMCs were isolated by density centrifugation and stained for CD3, CD4 and CD8, and CD4+ and CD8+ T cells were sorted on a FACSAria. These data belong to a study of CD8+ T cells in alopecia areata (dated by TCRdb to the late 2010s). Describing the broader study: Treated patients were enrolled in an open-label pilot trial of oral tofacitinib at 5 to 10 mg twice daily for moderate-to-severe alopecia areata. Tofacitinib was given for 6 to 18 months, followed by 6 months of follow-up off drug to assess delayed response and recurrence. In both human patients and the C3H/HeJ mouse model, the study applied high-throughput TCRbeta sequencing to look at T cell clonal expansion in alopecia areata. Human TCRbeta sequencing covered scalp tissue and sorted CD4+ and CD8+ peripheral blood T cells from patchy and totalis/universalis alopecia areata patients and healthy controls. Patients on tofacitinib were biopsied at baseline and after 4 and 24 weeks of treatment, and several of the patients also had a later scalp biopsy. Scalp clonality was compared across normal scalp (n=4), patchy alopecia areata scalp (n=8), and alopecia totalis/universalis scalp (n=8). RNA was obtained with the PAXgene miRNA kit for fixed scalp, the miRNeasy kit for PBMCs, and the RNeasy kit for mouse skin. immunoSEQ multiplex PCR using 35 Vbeta forward primers and 13 Jbeta reverse primers was used to amplify TCRbeta CDR3 regions.

Study-wide conclusions, independent of this receptor: Shared TCR sequences between patients were less evident than in mice, which may be partly attributable to HLA diversity in the patient population. Lesional scalp, especially in alopecia totalis/universalis, showed higher clonality and more expanded CD8+ clones than normal scalp, suggesting antigenic drive. Resident alphabeta T cells in normal human skin are also sequenced, complicating scalp TCR repertoire analysis, unlike mouse skin dominated by gammadelta T cells.

The clonotype originates from a human donor with alopecia areata. The rearranged segments are TRBV7-8 and TRBJ2-5; the D segment could be TRBD2, given 6 matching bases. Sequencing was done on a sample of CD4+ T cells sorted from blood. The DNA is as follows: TGTGCCAGCAGCGGGGCAGCCGGGGGGACCCAGTACTTC. Translated, this is CASSGAAGGTQYF.